This TCR beta chain was sequenced in a study of cytomegalovirus exposure and HLA in healthy donors. Trimming at V came to 3 bases and at J to 2 bases, leaving 1 base not matched to a gene. CDR1 and CDR2 (germline): LNHNV, YYDKDF (reference sequence). This CDR3 is built from 14 residues. Findings and limits, study-wide: As a later analysis showed, several of the most significant clusters appeared to be linked to common viral pathogens. Excluded were some V segments that proved indistinguishable, including TRBV6-2 and TRBV6-3.

For this clone: What it recognizes is unknown.

The PCR made use of 60 Vbeta and 13 Jbeta primers. TCRdb's copy holds only in-frame clones and misses some; the assay was immunoSEQ multiplex PCR. The sample consists of approximately 140,000 clones, about 85% of them appearing once. The chain employs TRBV15 and TRBJ2-1; 7 nucleotides match TRBD1. This clonotype was obtained from a human donor in good health. Sequencing used PBMCs. DNA of the CDR3: TGTGCCACCAGCAGGGACAGGACCTACAATGAGCAGTTCTTC. Protein product: CATSRDRTYNEQFF.